Listed here are 32 T cell receptor beta chains from one sample, sequenced in a study of blood T cell repertoires in COVID-19. Libraries were prepared by immunoSEQ multiplex PCR; TCRdb keeps only in-frame clonotypes and omits some of them. Here the sample spans 200,000 to 250,000 clones, 80% to 90% being singletons. Sequenced: peripheral blood. Receptors originate from a woman aged 45-65 years with acute or convalescent COVID-19.

J is TRBJ2-1 and V is TRBV5-4; TRBD2 matches at 15 bases. CDR1 is SGHNT and CDR2 is YYREEE in the germline V gene (reference sequence). Trimming at V came to 4 bases and at J to 0 bases, leaving 8 bases not matched to a gene. CDR3 length: 19 residues. In nucleotides, the CDR3 is TGTGCCAGCAGCGGGGGGACTAGCGGGAGGACGGGCTCCTACAATGAGCAGTTCTTC. Translation: CASSGGTSGRTGSYNEQFF. Together with reference TRBV5-4 and TRBJ2-1, the CDR3 gives the full variable domain: ETGVTQSPTHLIKTRGQQVTLRCSSQSGHNTVSWYQQALGQGPQFIFQYYREEENGRGNFPPRFSGLQFPNYSSELNVNALELDDSALYLCASSGGTSGRTGSYNEQFFGPGTRLTVL.

With regard to this clone: A junction boundary mismatches the germline segment, possibly from a read error. The V gene is TRBV7-9, the J gene TRBJ2-7; no clear D. The CDR3 consists of 14 residues. Germline V gene lookup returns CDR1 SEHNR and CDR2 FQNEAQ (reference sequence). CDR3 bases: TGTGCCAGCACCTTAAGTAGCCGATCCTACGAGCAGTACTTC. This translates into CASTLSSRSYEQYF.

V usage is TRBV9 and J usage is TRBJ2-7; 8 bases are shared with TRBD1. From germline, CDR1 is SGDLS and CDR2 YYNGEE. Unmatched junction bases numbered 2, after V lost 0 bases and J lost 0 bases. The length of the CDR3 is 15 residues. The CDR3 protein is CASSVGDRFSYEQYF. The DNA for the CDR3 is TGTGCCAGCAGCGTAGGGGACAGGTTCTCCTACGAGCAGTACTTC.

The chain uses TRBV4-1 and TRBJ2-1; D is perhaps TRBD2 (6 bases). The CDR3 has 14 amino acids. The V gene's germline CDR1 is MGHRA and CDR2 YSYEKL. V was cut by 7 bases and J by 2 bases, with 12 bases left in between. CDR3 in DNA: TGCGCCAGCACCGCGGGGAGAACCTACAATGAGCAGTTCTTC. Translation gives CASTAGRTYNEQFF.

The rearrangement links TRBV9 to TRBJ1-2; 9 bases agree with TRBD1. The CDR3 consists of 15 residues. Looked up from germline, CDR1 is SGDLS and CDR2 is YYNGEE. V lost 0 bases to trimming and J lost 6 bases; unmatched junction nucleotides: 6. The CDR3 protein is CASSVGRQGEDGYTF. Written as DNA, the CDR3 is TGTGCCAGCAGCGTAGGGAGACAGGGGGAAGATGGCTACACCTTC.

The rearrangement joins TRBV19 to TRBJ1-4; D may be TRBD1 (6 bases). Trimming stripped 7 bases from V and 7 bases from J, with 19 bases between. Germline loops: CDR1 LNHDA, CDR2 SQIVND (reference sequence). The CDR3 totals 15 residues. The CDR3 bases are TGTGCCAGTACTGGTGGGCAGGGGAGAGGTGAAAAACTGTTTTTT. Amino acid sequence: CASTGGQGRGEKLFF. Drawing the rest from reference TRBV19 and TRBJ1-4, the complete variable domain is DGGITQSPKYLFRKEGQNVTLSCEQNLNHDAMYWYRQDPGQGLRLIYYSQIVNDFQKGDIAEGYSVSREKKESFPLTVTSAQKNPTAFYLCASTGGQGRGEKLFFGSGTQLSVL.

The CDR3 loop is CASSSDRAGTAHYGYTF. The CDR3 nucleotides read TGTGCCAGCAGTTCTGACAGGGCGGGGACCGCACACTATGGCTACACCTTC. V usage is TRBV27 and J usage is TRBJ1-2; TRBD1 matches at 7 bases. J was trimmed by 3 bases and V by 4 bases; bases with no gene match: 14. CDR3 length: 17 residues. Germline values: CDR1 MNHEY, CDR2 SMNVEV (reference sequence).

This chain joins TRBV6-5 and TRBJ1-6; 7 nucleotides agree with TRBD1. The CDR3 loop spans 15 amino acids. The V gene end was trimmed by 5 bases and the J gene end by 5 bases; junction bases not matched to a gene: 6. CDR1 MNHEY and CDR2 SVGAGI come from the germline V gene. CDR3 sequence reads: CASSTGQSNNSPLHF. CDR3 DNA: TGTGCCAGCAGTACGGGACAGAGCAATAATTCACCCCTCCACTTT.

This clone was found a few times. This chain uses TRBV30 with TRBJ1-2; 7 bases map to TRBD1. Per germline, CDR1 GTSNPN and CDR2 SVGIG (reference sequence). The V and J ends lost 2 bases and 2 bases, in that order; junction bases with no gene match: 2. The CDR3 extends over 13 amino acids. The CDR3, as DNA: TGTGCCTGGAGTCAGACAGGGAACTATGGCTACACCTTC. It yields the protein CAWSQTGNYGYTF.

The chain's CDR3 is CASSPAGGWDTEAFF. The CDR3 DNA is TGTGCCAGCTCACCGGCAGGGGGATGGGACACTGAAGCTTTCTTT. This sequence joins TRBV18 and TRBJ1-1, with TRBD1 matching 7 bases. The CDR3 consists of 15 residues. CDR1 KGHSH and CDR2 LQKENI come from the germline V gene. After removal of 3 bases from V and 3 bases from J, the junction contained 7 bases not matched to a gene.

The count of this clone is one. The chain couples TRBV11-3 to TRBJ2-7; tentative D call: TRBD1 (6 bases). The germline V and J ends were trimmed by 4 bases and 2 bases, with 15 bases remaining between them. CDR3 length: 15 amino acids. CDR1 is SGHNT, CDR2 YENEEA, per germline. The CDR3 loop is CASSSRQALTYEQYF. CDR3 DNA: TGTGCCAGCAGCTCAAGACAGGCTCTAACCTACGAGCAGTACTTC.

The chain combines TRBV5-6 with TRBJ2-1; TRBD1 agrees at 7 bases. CDR3 size: 14 residues. Losses at the gene ends were 7 bases for V and 4 bases for J; bases not matched to a gene: 8. Germline V gives CDR1 SGHDT, CDR2 YYEEEE. CDR3 sequence (DNA): TGTGCCAGCGCCACCGGGACAGCGTACAATGAGCAGTTCTTC. It codes for CASATGTAYNEQFF.

As DNA, the CDR3 is TGTGCCAGCAGTTTTCAGGGGGAGGTTGGCTACACCTTC. Translating gives CASSFQGEVGYTF. J is TRBJ1-2 and V is TRBV27, with TRBD1 matching 7 bases. CDR1 MNHEY and CDR2 SMNVEV come from the germline V gene (reference sequence). V shed 3 bases, J shed 7 bases, and the junction held 5 bases outside the gene matches. The CDR3 sequence is 13 residues long.

This clone was seen just once. The J gene is TRBJ1-1, the V gene TRBV29-1; tentatively, D is TRBD1 (6 bases). The CDR3 is made up of 14 amino acids. V was cut by 4 bases and J by 0 bases, with 12 bases left in between. Germline V gene lookup returns CDR1 SQVTM and CDR2 ANQGSEA. CDR3 sequence (DNA): TGCAGCGTTGGGGCAGGGGTGTTGAACACTGAAGCTTTCTTT. This encodes CSVGAGVLNTEAFF.

The chain combines TRBV19 with TRBJ1-3; D is uncertain. Trimming removed 3 bases from V and 6 bases from J, with 12 bases in between. In germline, CDR1 is LNHDA, CDR2 SQIVND (reference sequence). The CDR3 contains 14 residues. CDR3 nucleotides: TGTGCCAGTAGTATTGAGGGTTGGGCAAACACCATATATTTT. Translated, it gives CASSIEGWANTIYF.

The chain employs TRBV19 and TRBJ2-2, with 7 nucleotides matching TRBD1. Germline V gene sequence: CDR1 LNHDA, CDR2 SQIVND (reference sequence). Trimming cost V 6 bases and J 5 bases; bases outside gene matches: 9. The CDR3 is 15 amino acids. The CDR3 DNA sequence: TGTGCCAGTAGACTCAACAGGGGTTGGACCGGGGAGCTGTTTTTT. This encodes CASRLNRGWTGELFF.

V usage is TRBV5-4 and J usage is TRBJ1-1; TRBD1 aligns across 9 bases. V gave up 5 bases and J gave up 5 bases; unmatched junction bases: 10. This CDR3 contains 15 residues. Germline V CDR1 and CDR2: SGHNT, YYREEE (reference sequence). This CDR3 is CASRTRTGAETEAFF. The CDR3 DNA sequence: TGTGCCAGCAGAACACGGACAGGGGCGGAGACTGAAGCTTTCTTT.

This CDR3 reads CASSLASNQPQHF. The CDR3 DNA sequence: TGCGCCAGCAGCTTAGCTAGCAATCAGCCCCAGCATTTT. V and J are TRBV5-1 and TRBJ1-5, with D hard to call. V shed 2 bases and J shed 0 bases, with 3 bases lying between them. The CDR3 is made up of 13 amino acids. Germline-derived CDR1 and CDR2 are SGHRS and YFSETQ.

This clone was seen once. Here the CDR3 DNA reads TGTGCCTGGAACGCAGGGGGGATTTCACCCCTCCACTTT. As protein: CAWNAGGISPLHF. This sequence joins TRBV30 and TRBJ1-6, with 7 bases matching TRBD1. Germline trimming cut 4 bases from V and 9 bases from J; bases unmatched to any gene: 6. The CDR3 extends over 13 amino acids. From germline, CDR1 is GTSNPN and CDR2 SVGIG (reference sequence).

The rearrangement joins TRBV4-2 to TRBJ2-3; tentative D call: TRBD2 (6 bases). CDR3 length: 15 amino acids. The germline V and J ends were trimmed by 2 bases and 5 bases, with 14 bases remaining between them. Germline V gene lookup returns CDR1 LGHNA and CDR2 YNFKEQ. CDR3 residues: CASSQTGDWVDTQYF. CDR3 bases: TGTGCCAGCAGCCAAACGGGGGATTGGGTAGATACGCAGTATTTT.

The chain links TRBV28 to TRBJ1-1; 7 positions agree with TRBD1. The CDR3 runs 13 residues. The ends lost 6 bases at V and 6 bases at J; junction bases unmatched: 7. CDR1 and CDR2 (germline): MDHEN, SYDVKM. The DNA of the CDR3 is TGTGCCAGCAGGCTACAGGGGAGAGCTGAAGCTTTCTTT. This gives the protein CASRLQGRAEAFF.

This rearrangement joins TRBV7-2 to TRBJ1-2; 9 positions agree with TRBD1. Germline V CDR1 and CDR2: SGHTA, FQGNSA. CDR3 size: 16 residues. With V trimmed by 5 bases and J by 4 bases, 11 bases remained unmatched. CDR3 DNA: TGTGCCAGCAGCCCTCCGGGACAGGGCATTTTCTATGGCTACACCTTC. It codes for CASSPPGQGIFYGYTF.

CDR3 sequence (DNA): TGTGCCAGCAGTTACTCCCCGACGGGAAAAACCTACGAGCAGTACTTC. It translates to CASSYSPTGKTYEQYF. J is TRBJ2-7 and V is TRBV6-5; a weak D match, TRBD2 (5 bases). V gave up 0 bases and J gave up 2 bases, with 14 bases separating them. CDR1 is MNHEY and CDR2 is SVGAGI in the germline V gene. CDR3 size: 16 residues.

This chain connects TRBV7-9 to TRBJ1-6; TRBD1 aligns across 7 bases. There are 14 residues in the CDR3. The J segment lost 7 bases and the V segment lost 4 bases, leaving 4 bases of the junction unmatched. Germline lookup yields CDR1 SEHNR and CDR2 FQNEAQ (reference sequence). This chain's CDR3 is CASSSGTANSPLHF. The CDR3 DNA sequence: TGTGCCAGCAGCTCCGGGACAGCCAATTCACCCCTCCACTTT.

This chain uses TRBV9 with TRBJ1-6, with TRBD1 matching over 8 bases. The junction had 6 bases not matched to a gene; V was cut back by 2 bases and J by 8 bases. This CDR3 contains 15 residues. Germline V gene sequence: CDR1 SGDLS, CDR2 YYNGEE. CDR3 in amino acids: CASSVTGGVDSPLHF. The CDR3 bases are TGTGCCAGCAGCGTTACAGGGGGTGTTGATTCACCCCTCCACTTT.

This chain connects TRBV21-1 to TRBJ1-4; no check of the table's D call, TRBD1, against the DNA was made. TRBV21-1 is tagged as a pseudogene. The CDR3 is 15 amino acids. The CDR3 region has the DNA TGTGCCAGCAGCGGGCACAGACCCGAGAATGAAAAACTGTTTTTT. It encodes CASSGHRPENEKLFF.

The chain recombines TRBV7-2 with TRBJ1-5; 7 bases map to TRBD1. From germline, CDR1 is SGHTA and CDR2 FQGNSA. Germline trimming cut 5 bases from V and 4 bases from J; bases unmatched to any gene: 5. The CDR3 is made up of 14 amino acids. Here the CDR3 DNA reads TGTGCCAGCAGCGAACGGACAGGTAATCAGCCCCAGCATTTT. Translation gives CASSERTGNQPQHF.

This chain links TRBV4-3 with TRBJ1-4; tentatively, D is TRBD1 (6 bases). Looked up from germline, CDR1 is LGHNA and CDR2 is YSLEER. Trimming cost V 0 bases and J 9 bases, with 14 bases left between them. The CDR3 is made up of 15 amino acids. CDR3 sequence: CASSQDRGGAQKLFF. The CDR3 bases are TGCGCCAGCAGCCAAGATAGGGGGGGGGCACAAAAACTGTTTTTT.

J is TRBJ2-2 and V is TRBV7-9; D may be TRBD2 (6 bases). The V gene lost 4 bases and the J gene lost 6 bases, with 21 bases spanning the gap. Germline loops: CDR1 SEHNR, CDR2 FQNEAQ (reference sequence). The CDR3 sequence is 17 residues long. CDR3 bases: TGTGCCAGCAGCTACCCCCTGGAGGGGAGTTATCCCGGGGAGCTGTTTTTT. Translation gives CASSYPLEGSYPGELFF.

The chain carries TRBV10-2 and TRBJ1-5; 7 nucleotides agree with TRBD1. The CDR3 consists of 14 residues. Trimming cost V 9 bases and J 5 bases; bases outside gene matches: 10. Germline CDR1 is WSHSY and CDR2 is SAAADI. The CDR3 sequence is CASRKGTDYQPQHF. The CDR3 bases are TGCGCCAGTAGAAAAGGGACAGATTATCAGCCCCAGCATTTT.

The chain couples TRBV10-2 to TRBJ2-1; TRBD2 matches 12 bases. The CDR3 is made up of 14 amino acids. Germline loops: CDR1 WSHSY, CDR2 SAAADI. V lost 4 bases and J lost 7; bases outside the gene matches: 2. Here the CDR3 DNA reads TGCGCCAGCAGTGGACTAGCGGGAGCTAATGAGCAGTTCTTC. This translates into CASSGLAGANEQFF.

The V and J genes are TRBV25-1 and TRBJ2-1; D perhaps matches TRBD2 (5 bases). V was clipped by 6 bases and J by 5 bases, with 11 bases between them. Germline V CDR1 and CDR2: MGHDK, SYGVNS. The CDR3 totals 13 residues. This CDR3 reads CASRKDGDNEQFF. The DNA of the CDR3 is TGTGCCAGCAGAAAAGACGGGGACAATGAGCAGTTCTTC.